The clone carrying this T cell receptor beta chain was recorded a few times. The antigen is undetermined. For the second PCR, which ran for about 6 to 11 cycles, a sample-barcoded 5' primer and a J-beta primer mix were used. One entry per CDR3 protein, called by TCRdb with MiXCR from the 5' RACE reads. The sample consists of hundreds of thousands of distinct CDR3 sequences, under 25% of them appearing once. Isolation per sample recovered at least 7 million PBMCs. The record originates from a study of blood T cells in healthy people across ages. Study-wide context: Template switching captured about one barcoded beta molecule per two T cells.

Overall study findings and caveats: Both higher diversity and more naive CD4+ cells marked long-lived donors when set against aged donors.

The CDR3 contains 14 residues. CDR1 DFQATT and CDR2 SNEGSKA come from the germline V gene (reference sequence). The ends lost 1 base at V and 9 bases at J; junction bases unmatched: 9. Sequenced input: blood. The clonotype originates from a man between 65 and 79 years old in good health. The chain links TRBV20-1 to TRBJ1-5, with 7 bases matching TRBD1. The CDR3 DNA follows: TGCAGTGCTAGAGTATTAGAGGGGGCAATGCCCCAGCATTTT. Protein product: CSARVLEGAMPQHF.